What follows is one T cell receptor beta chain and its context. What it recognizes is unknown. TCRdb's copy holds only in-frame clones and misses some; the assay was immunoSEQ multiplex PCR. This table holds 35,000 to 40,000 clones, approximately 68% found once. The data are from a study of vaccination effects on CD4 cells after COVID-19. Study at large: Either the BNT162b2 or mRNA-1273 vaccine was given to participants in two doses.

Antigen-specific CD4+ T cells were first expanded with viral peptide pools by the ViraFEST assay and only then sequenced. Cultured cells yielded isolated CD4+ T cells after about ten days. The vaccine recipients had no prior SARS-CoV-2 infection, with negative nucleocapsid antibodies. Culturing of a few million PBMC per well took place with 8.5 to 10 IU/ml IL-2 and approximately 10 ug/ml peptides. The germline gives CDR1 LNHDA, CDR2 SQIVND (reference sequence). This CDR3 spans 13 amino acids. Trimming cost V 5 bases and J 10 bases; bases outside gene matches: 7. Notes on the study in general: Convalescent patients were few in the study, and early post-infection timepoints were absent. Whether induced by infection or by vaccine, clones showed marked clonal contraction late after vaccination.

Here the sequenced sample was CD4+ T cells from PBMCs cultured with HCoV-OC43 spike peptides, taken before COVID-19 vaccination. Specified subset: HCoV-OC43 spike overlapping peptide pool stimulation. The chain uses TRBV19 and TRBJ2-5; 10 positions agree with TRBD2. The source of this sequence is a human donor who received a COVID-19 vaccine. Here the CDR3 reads CASSVGLAGDQYF. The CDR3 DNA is TGTGCCAGTAGTGTCGGGCTAGCGGGAGACCAGTACTTC.